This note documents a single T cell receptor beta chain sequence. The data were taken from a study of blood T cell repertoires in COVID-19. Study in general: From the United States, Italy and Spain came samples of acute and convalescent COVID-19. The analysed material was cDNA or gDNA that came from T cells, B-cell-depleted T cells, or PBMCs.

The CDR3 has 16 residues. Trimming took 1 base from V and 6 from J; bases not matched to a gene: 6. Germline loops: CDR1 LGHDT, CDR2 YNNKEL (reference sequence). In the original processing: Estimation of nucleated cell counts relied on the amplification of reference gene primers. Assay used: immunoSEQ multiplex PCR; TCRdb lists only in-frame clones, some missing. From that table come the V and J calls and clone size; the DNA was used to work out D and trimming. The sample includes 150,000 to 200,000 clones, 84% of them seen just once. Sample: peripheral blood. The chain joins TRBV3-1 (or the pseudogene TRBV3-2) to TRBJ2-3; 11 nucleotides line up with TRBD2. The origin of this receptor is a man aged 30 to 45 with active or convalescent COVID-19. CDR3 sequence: CASSQGVLAGGDTQYF. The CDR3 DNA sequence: TGTGCCAGCAGCCAAGGTGTATTAGCGGGGGGGGATACGCAGTATTTT.